This T cell receptor beta chain was documented in a study of T cells in Graves' hyperthyroidism and ophthalmopathy. Germline assignment: CDR1 MNHEY and CDR2 SMNVEV (reference sequence). The CDR3 contains 17 residues. Trimming left V 3 bases short and J 4 bases short, with 19 bases between. On the basis of clinical symptoms, serum thyroxine and TRAb, thyroid ultrasound and orbital computed tomography, diagnoses were made. The investigators amplified TCR beta CDR3 regions from RNA transcripts. First-round RT-PCR targeting the TCR CDR3 was performed with the HTBI primer set. Each CDR3 protein is one row after TCRdb ran MiXCR on the multiplex PCR reads. Of about 500,000 distinct CDR3 sequences listed, roughly 45% are singletons.

This sequence was found in an adult woman with Graves' disease, either hyperthyroidism or ophthalmopathy (not recorded which). The sample taken for sequencing was peripheral blood or thyroid tissue (not recorded which). J is TRBJ1-5 and V is TRBV27; D might be TRBD1 (6 bases). In DNA form, the CDR3 reads TGTGCCAGCAGTTTGTGGGCACAGGGAGGGCGAAATCAGCCCCAGCATTTT. Its translation: CASSLWAQGGRNQPQHF.